The clone carrying this T cell receptor (beta chain) was detected only once. Its matching antigen is unknown. The germline gives CDR1 LNHDA, CDR2 SQIVND (reference sequence). V was shortened by 4 bases and J by 0 bases, with 10 bases between the two germline ends. The CDR3 has 14 residues. Time point here: baseline pretreatment blood. The sample's treatment: 15 Gy SBRT to primary tumor, nephrectomy 4 weeks later. This sample is drawn from a study of radiation and T cells in renal cell carcinoma. In the study overall: Nephrectomy followed 15 Gy stereotactic body radiation by 4 weeks.

Some clones are missing from TCRdb's copy, which holds only in-frame ones; the method was immunoSEQ multiplex PCR. The sample lists roughly 150,000 clones, about 87% occurring once. Study results and limitations: In blood, top tumor clones expanded by 2 weeks, shrinking by 4. No pretreatment tumor biopsies were available for baseline clonotypes.

This specimen consisted of blood, obtained from a patient whose treatment included radiotherapy and nephrectomy. The chain carries TRBV19 and TRBJ2-7, with no clear D. The source of this sequence is a woman between 65 and 79 years old with renal cell carcinoma. CDR3 nucleotides: TGTGCCAGTAGTACCAGGACCGCCTCCTACGAGCAGTACTTC. It codes for CASSTRTASYEQYF.